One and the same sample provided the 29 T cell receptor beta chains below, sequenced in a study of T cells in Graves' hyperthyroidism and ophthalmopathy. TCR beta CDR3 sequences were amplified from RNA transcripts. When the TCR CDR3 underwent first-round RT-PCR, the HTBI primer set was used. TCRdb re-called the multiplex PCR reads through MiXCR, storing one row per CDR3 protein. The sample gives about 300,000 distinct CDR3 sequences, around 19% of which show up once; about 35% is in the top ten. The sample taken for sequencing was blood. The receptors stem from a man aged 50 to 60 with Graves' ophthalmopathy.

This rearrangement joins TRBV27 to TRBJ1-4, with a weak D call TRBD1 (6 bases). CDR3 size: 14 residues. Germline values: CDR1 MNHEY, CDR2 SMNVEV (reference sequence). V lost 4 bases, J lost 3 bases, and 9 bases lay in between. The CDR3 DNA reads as TGTGCCAGCAGTTCCACAGGGTCTAATGAAAAACTGTTTTTT. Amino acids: CASSSTGSNEKLFF. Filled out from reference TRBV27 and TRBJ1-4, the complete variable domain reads EAQVTQNPRYLITVTGKKLTVTCSQNMNHEYMSWYRQDPGLGLRQIYYSMNVEVTDKGDVPEGYKVSRKEKRNFPLILESPSPNQTSLYFCASSSTGSNEKLFFGSGTQLSVL.

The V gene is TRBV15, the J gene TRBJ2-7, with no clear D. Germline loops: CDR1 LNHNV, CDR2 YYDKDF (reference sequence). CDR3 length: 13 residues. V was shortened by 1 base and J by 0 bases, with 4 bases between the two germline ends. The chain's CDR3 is CATSRADSYEQYF. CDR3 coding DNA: TGTGCCACCAGCAGAGCAGACTCCTACGAGCAGTACTTC.

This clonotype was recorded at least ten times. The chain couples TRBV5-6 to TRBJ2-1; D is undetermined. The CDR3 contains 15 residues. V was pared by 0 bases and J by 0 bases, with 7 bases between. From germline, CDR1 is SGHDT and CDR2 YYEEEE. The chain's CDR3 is CASSLGVSSYNEQFF. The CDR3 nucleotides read TGTGCCAGCAGCTTGGGTGTGAGCTCCTACAATGAGCAGTTCTTC. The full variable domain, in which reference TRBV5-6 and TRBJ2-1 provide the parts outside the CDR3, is DAGVTQSPTHLIKTRGQQVTLRCSPKSGHDTVSWYQQALGQGPQFIFQYYEEEERQRGNFPDRFSGHQFPNYSSELNVNALLLGDSALYLCASSLGVSSYNEQFFGPGTRLTVL.

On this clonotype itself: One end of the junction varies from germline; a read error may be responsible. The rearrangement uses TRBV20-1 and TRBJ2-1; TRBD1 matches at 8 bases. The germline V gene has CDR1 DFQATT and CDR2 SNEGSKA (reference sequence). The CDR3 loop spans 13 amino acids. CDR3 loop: CSARTGAYSEQFF. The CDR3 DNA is TGCAGTGCTAGGACAGGGGCCTACAGTGAGCAGTTCTTC.

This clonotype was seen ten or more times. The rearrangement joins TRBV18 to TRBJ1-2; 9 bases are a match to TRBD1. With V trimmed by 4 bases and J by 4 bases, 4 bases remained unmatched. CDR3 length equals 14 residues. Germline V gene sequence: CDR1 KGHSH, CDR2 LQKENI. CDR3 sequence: CASSRDRVSYGYTF. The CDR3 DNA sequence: TGTGCCAGCTCACGGGACAGGGTGAGCTATGGCTACACCTTC. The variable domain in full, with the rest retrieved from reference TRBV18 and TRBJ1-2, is NAGVMQNPRHLVRRRGQEARLRCSPMKGHSHVYWYRQLPEEGLKFMVYLQKENIIDESGMPKERFSAEFPKEGPSILRIQQVVRGDSAAYFCASSRDRVSYGYTFGSGTRLTVV.

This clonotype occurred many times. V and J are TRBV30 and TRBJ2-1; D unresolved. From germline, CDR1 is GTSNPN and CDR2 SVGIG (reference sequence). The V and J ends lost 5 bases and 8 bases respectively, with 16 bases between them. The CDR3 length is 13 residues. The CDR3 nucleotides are TGTGCCTGGGAGCGCAATAAAGGGTATGAGCAGTTCTTC. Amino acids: CAWERNKGYEQFF.

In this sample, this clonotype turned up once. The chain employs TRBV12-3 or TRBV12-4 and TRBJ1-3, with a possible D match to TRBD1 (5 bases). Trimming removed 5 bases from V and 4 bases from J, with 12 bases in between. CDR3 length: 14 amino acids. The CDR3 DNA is TGTGCCAGCAGTGAAAGGGGAGCCGGAAACACCATATATTTT. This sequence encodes CASSERGAGNTIYF.

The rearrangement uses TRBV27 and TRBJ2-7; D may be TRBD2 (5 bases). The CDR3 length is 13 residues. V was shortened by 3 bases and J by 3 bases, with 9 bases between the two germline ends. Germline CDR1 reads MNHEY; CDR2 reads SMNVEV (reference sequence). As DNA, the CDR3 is TGTGCCAGCAGTTTCGGGGTTGGCTACGAGCAGTACTTC. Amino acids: CASSFGVGYEQYF.

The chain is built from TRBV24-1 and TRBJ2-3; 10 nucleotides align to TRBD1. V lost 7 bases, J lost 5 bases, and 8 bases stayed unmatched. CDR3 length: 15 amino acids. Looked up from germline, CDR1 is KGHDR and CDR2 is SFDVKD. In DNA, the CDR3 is TGTGCCACCAGCTCCGGTGGGACAGGGGTAGATACGCAGTATTTT. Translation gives CATSSGGTGVDTQYF.

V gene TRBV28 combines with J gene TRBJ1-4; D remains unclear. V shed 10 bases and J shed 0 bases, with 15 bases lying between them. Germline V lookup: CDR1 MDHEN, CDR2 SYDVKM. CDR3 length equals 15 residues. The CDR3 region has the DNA TGTGCCATCGGCCCTGGGCGGGCAACTAATGAAAAACTGTTTTTT. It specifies CAIGPGRATNEKLFF. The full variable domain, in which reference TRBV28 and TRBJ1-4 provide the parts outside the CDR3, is DVKVTQSSRYLVKRTGEKVFLECVQDMDHENMFWYRQDPGLGLRLIYFSYDVKMKEKGDIPEGYSVSREKKERFSLILESASTNQTSMYLCAIGPGRATNEKLFFGSGTQLSVL.

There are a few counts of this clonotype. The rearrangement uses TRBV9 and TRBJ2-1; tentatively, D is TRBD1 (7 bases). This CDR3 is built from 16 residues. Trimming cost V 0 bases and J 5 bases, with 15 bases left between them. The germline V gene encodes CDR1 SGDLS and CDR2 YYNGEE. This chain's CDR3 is CASSVGWAGQNNEQFF. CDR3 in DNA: TGTGCCAGCAGCGTAGGGTGGGCGGGACAGAACAATGAGCAGTTCTTC.

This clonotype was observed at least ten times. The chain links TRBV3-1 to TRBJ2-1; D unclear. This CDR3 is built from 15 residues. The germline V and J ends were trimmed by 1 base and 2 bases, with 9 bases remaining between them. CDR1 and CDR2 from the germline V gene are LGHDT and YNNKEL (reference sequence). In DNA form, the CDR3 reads TGTGCCAGCAGCCAAGCCGGTGGGCCCTACAATGAGCAGTTCTTC. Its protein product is CASSQAGGPYNEQFF.

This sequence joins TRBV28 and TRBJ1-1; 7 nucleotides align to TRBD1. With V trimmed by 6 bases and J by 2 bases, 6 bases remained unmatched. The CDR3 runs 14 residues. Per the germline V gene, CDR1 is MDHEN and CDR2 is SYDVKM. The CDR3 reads CASRYRGLNTEAFF. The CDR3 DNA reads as TGTGCCAGCAGGTACAGGGGCCTTAACACTGAAGCTTTCTTT. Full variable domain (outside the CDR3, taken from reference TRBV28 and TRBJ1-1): DVKVTQSSRYLVKRTGEKVFLECVQDMDHENMFWYRQDPGLGLRLIYFSYDVKMKEKGDIPEGYSVSREKKERFSLILESASTNQTSMYLCASRYRGLNTEAFFGQGTRLTVV.

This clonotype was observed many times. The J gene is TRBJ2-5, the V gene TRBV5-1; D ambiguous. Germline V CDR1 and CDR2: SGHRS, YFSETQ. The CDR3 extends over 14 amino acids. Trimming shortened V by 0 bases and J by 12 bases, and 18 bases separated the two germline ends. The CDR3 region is CASSLAGRAAWEYF. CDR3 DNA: TGCGCCAGCAGCTTGGCCGGACGCGCCGCCTGGGAGTACTTC.

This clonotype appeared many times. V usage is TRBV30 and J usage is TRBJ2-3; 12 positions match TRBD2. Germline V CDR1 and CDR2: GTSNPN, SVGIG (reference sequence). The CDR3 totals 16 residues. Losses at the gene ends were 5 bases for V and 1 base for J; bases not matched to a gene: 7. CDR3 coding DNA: TGTGCCTGGGAACCGGGACTAGCGGGCCGCACAGATACGCAGTATTTT. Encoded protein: CAWEPGLAGRTDTQYF.

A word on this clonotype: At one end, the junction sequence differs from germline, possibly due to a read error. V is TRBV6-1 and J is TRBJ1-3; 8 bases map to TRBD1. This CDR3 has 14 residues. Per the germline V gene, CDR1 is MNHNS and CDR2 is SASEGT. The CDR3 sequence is CASSTGGIGNTIYF. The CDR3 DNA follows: TGCGCCAGCAGCACAGGGGGTATAGGAAACACCATATATTTT.

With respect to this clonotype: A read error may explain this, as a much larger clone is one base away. The CDR3: CARSVTGGKLFF. The CDR3 DNA sequence: TGTGCCCGGAGTGTAACAGGGGGAAAACTGTTTTTT. The chain carries TRBV30 and TRBJ1-4, with 8 bases matching TRBD1. This CDR3 has 12 amino acids. Germline V gene sequence: CDR1 GTSNPN, CDR2 SVGIG (reference sequence).

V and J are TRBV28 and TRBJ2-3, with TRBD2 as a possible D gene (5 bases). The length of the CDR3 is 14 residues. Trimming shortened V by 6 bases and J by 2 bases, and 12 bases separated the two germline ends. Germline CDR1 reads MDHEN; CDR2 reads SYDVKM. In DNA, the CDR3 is TGTGCCAGCAGAATACTAGGCTACACAGATACGCAGTATTTT. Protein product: CASRILGYTDTQYF.

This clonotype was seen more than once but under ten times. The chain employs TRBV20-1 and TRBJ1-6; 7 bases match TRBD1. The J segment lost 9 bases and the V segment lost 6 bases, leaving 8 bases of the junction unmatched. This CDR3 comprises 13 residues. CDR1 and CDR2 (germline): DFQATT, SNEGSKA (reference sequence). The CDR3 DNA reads TGCAGTGCCCCGGGACAGAGGGGTTCACCCCTCCACTTT. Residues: CSAPGQRGSPLHF.

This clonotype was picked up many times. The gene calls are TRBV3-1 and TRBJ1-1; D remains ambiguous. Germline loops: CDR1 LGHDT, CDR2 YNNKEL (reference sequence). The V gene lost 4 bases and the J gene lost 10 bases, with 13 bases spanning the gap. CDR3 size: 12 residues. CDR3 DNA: TGTGCCAGCAGCCTCCGGACGAGCGGAGCTTTCTTT. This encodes CASSLRTSGAFF.

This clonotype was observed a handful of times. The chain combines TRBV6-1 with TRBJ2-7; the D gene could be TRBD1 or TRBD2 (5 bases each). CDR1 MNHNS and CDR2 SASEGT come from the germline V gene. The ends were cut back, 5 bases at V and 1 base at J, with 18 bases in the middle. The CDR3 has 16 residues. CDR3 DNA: TGTGCCAGCAGTTCTAACAGCAGGGACCCTTCCTACGAGCAGTACTTC. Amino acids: CASSSNSRDPSYEQYF.

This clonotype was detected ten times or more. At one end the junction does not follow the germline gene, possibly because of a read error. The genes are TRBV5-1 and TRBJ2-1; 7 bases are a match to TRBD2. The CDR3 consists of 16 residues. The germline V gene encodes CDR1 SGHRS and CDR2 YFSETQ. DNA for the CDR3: TGCGCCAGCACCTTGGGCGGCTGGACTAGTTCCAATGAGCAGTTCTTC. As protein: CASTLGGWTSSNEQFF. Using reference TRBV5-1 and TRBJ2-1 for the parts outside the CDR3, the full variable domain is KAGVTQTPRYLIKTRGQQVTLSCSPISGHRSVSWYQQTPGQGLQFLFEYFSETQRNKGNFPGRFSGRQFSNSRSEMNVSTLELGDSALYLCASTLGGWTSSNEQFFGPGTRLTVL.

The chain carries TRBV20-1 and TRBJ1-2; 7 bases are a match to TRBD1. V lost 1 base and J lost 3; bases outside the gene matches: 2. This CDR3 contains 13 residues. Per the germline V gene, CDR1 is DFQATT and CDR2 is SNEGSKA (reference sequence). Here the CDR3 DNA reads TGCAGTGCTAGAGGGCAGGGGGACTATGGCTACACCTTC. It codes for CSARGQGDYGYTF.

CDR3 sequence: CASSRQGTEYEQYF. CDR3 bases: TGCGCCAGCAGTCGACAGGGTACGGAATACGAGCAGTACTTC. The chain carries TRBV4-1 and TRBJ2-7, with TRBD1 matching over 7 bases. The germline gives CDR1 MGHRA, CDR2 YSYEKL. The CDR3 length is 14 residues. With V trimmed by 6 bases and J by 4 bases, 9 bases remained unmatched.

CDR3 coding DNA: TGTGCCAGCAGCGCGGGACAGGGTCGGGAGCAGTACTTC. It is translated as CASSAGQGREQYF. This chain connects TRBV9 to TRBJ2-7; TRBD1 matches at 9 bases. CDR1 and CDR2 from the germline V gene are SGDLS and YYNGEE. V lost 3 bases and J lost 7; bases outside the gene matches: 5. This CDR3 spans 13 amino acids. Combining the CDR3 with reference TRBV9 and TRBJ2-7 gives the whole variable domain DSGVTQTPKHLITATGQRVTLRCSPRSGDLSVYWYQQSLDQGLQFLIQYYNGEERAKGNILERFSAQQFPDLHSELNLSSLELGDSALYFCASSAGQGREQYFGPGTRLTVT.

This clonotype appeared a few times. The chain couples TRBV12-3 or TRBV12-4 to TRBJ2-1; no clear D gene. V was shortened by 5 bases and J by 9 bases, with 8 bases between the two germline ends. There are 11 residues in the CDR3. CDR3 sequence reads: CASSASVEQFF. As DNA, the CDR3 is TGTGCCAGCAGTGCCTCTGTTGAGCAGTTCTTC.

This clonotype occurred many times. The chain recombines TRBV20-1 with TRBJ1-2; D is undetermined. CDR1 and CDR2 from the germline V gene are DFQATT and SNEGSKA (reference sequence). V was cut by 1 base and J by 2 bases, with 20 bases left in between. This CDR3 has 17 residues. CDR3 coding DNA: TGCAGTGCTAGAGCCCCCGGCCCTGCCGGGCGAAACTATGGCTACACCTTC. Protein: CSARAPGPAGRNYGYTF.

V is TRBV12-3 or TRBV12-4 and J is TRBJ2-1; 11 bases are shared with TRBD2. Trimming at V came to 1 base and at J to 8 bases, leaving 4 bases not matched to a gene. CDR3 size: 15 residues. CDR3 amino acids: CASSLGASGGHEQFF. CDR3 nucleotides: TGTGCCAGCAGTTTAGGGGCTAGCGGGGGGCATGAGCAGTTCTTC.

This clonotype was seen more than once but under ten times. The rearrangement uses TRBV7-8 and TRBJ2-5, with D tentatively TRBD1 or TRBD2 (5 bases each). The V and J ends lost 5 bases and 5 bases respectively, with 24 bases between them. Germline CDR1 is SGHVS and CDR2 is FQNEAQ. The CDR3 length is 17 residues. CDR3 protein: CASSPRGAAPGEETQYF. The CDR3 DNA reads TGTGCCAGCAGCCCGAGGGGCGCAGCTCCGGGCGAGGAGACCCAGTACTTC.